Presented here are 13 T cell receptor beta chains from one specimen sequenced in a study of blood T cell repertoires in COVID-19. Clones were read by immunoSEQ multiplex PCR, and TCRdb kept only the in-frame ones, dropping some. The profile shows roughly 170,000 clones, about four fifths of them singletons. Sequencing input: peripheral blood. All receptors come from a woman aged 55-75 years with COVID-19, enrolled during active disease.

The chain links TRBV28 to TRBJ2-6; 11 bases match TRBD2. Unmatched junction bases numbered 15, after V lost 6 bases and J lost 5 bases. Looked up from germline, CDR1 is MDHEN and CDR2 is SYDVKM. This CDR3 spans 19 amino acids. DNA of the CDR3: TGTGCCAGCAGGCCCCGACTAGCGGGGCATGGAATTCGGGCCAACGTCCTGACTTTC. Residues: CASRPRLAGHGIRANVLTF.

The chain couples TRBV15 to TRBJ1-2; 7 bases align to TRBD1. There are 13 residues in the CDR3. CDR1 LNHNV and CDR2 YYDKDF come from the germline V gene (reference sequence). J was trimmed by 5 bases and V by 4 bases; bases with no gene match: 4. DNA of the CDR3: TGTGCCACCAGCAAGGACAGGCGGTATGGCTACACCTTC. Translating gives CATSKDRRYGYTF.

The J gene is TRBJ2-1, the V gene TRBV10-1, with 7 positions matching TRBD1. The germline V gene has CDR1 WNHNN and CDR2 SYGVQD (reference sequence). The CDR3 contains 16 residues. V lost 7 bases, J lost 3 bases, and 12 bases stayed unmatched. The CDR3 DNA is TGCGCCAGCATGGCCTCCGGGACAGAAAACTACAATGAGCAGTTCTTC. It specifies CASMASGTENYNEQFF.

Ten or more counts support this clone. The chain employs TRBV6-5 and TRBJ2-7, with 14 bases that match TRBD2. This CDR3 is 14 amino acids long. Trimming cost V 2 bases and J 9 bases; bases outside gene matches: 3. CDR1 is MNHEY, CDR2 SVGAGI, per germline. The CDR3 nucleotides are TGTGCCAGCAGTTACGGGACTAGCGGGAGCCTGCAGTACTTC. This codes for CASSYGTSGSLQYF.

The CDR3 here is CASSVDSGATNEKLFF. The CDR3 DNA follows: TGTGCCAGCAGCGTAGATAGCGGTGCAACTAATGAAAAACTGTTTTTT. The rearrangement uses TRBV9 and TRBJ1-4; D gene ambiguous. Trimming took off 0 bases at V and 0 bases at J, with 9 bases between the two ends. This CDR3 comprises 16 residues. The germline CDR1 and CDR2 sequences are SGDLS and YYNGEE. The full variable domain, in which reference TRBV9 and TRBJ1-4 provide the parts outside the CDR3, is DSGVTQTPKHLITATGQRVTLRCSPRSGDLSVYWYQQSLDQGLQFLIQYYNGEERAKGNILERFSAQQFPDLHSELNLSSLELGDSALYFCASSVDSGATNEKLFFGSGTQLSVL.

The chain employs TRBV2 and TRBJ2-5; D is perhaps TRBD1 (5 bases). Germline CDR1 and CDR2: SNHLY and FYNNEI. CDR3 size: 11 residues. V lost 6 bases, J lost 4 bases, and 6 bases lay in between. The CDR3 DNA reads as TGTGCCAGCAGGCAGGGAGAGACCCAGTACTTC. Amino acids: CASRQGETQYF.

The chain employs TRBV28 and TRBJ2-7, with D possibly TRBD2 on 6 matching bases. With 7 bases removed from V and 3 bases from J, the gap between germline ends came to 16 bases. This CDR3 has 14 amino acids. CDR1 is MDHEN, CDR2 SYDVKM, per germline. The CDR3 DNA is TGTGCCAGCAAAAAGTCGGGAGCTAGCTACGAGCAGTACGTC. Its translation: CASKKSGASYEQYV.

The rearrangement links TRBV6-1 to TRBJ2-3; 8 positions match TRBD1. The CDR3 has 12 residues. Germline CDR1 reads MNHNS; CDR2 reads SASEGT. V shed 3 bases and J 10 bases; nucleotides not matched to a gene: 3. CDR3 coding DNA: TGTGCCAGCAGTGACCTGGACAGGGCGCAGTATTTT. Protein sequence: CASSDLDRAQYF.

This clone has just one count. The genes are TRBV5-8 and TRBJ2-1, with 10 bases identical to TRBD2. The CDR3 totals 17 residues. With 0 bases clipped from V and 6 bases from J, the junction kept 9 bases outside the gene matches. The germline CDR1 and CDR2 sequences are SGHTS and YDEGEE. CDR3 DNA: TGTGCCAGCAGCTTGGCACCCCTAGCGGGGGTGAGCAATGAGCAGTTCTTC. It codes for CASSLAPLAGVSNEQFF.

The chain uses TRBV6-2 or TRBV6-3 and TRBJ2-6, with 9 bases matching TRBD1. After removal of 6 bases from V and 4 bases from J, the junction contained 10 bases not matched to a gene. This CDR3 spans 17 amino acids. Germline V gene lookup returns CDR1 MNHEY and CDR2 SVGEGT. The CDR3 spells CASSPITGGLGANVLTF. CDR3 in DNA: TGTGCCAGCAGCCCTATTACAGGGGGCTTGGGGGCCAACGTCCTGACTTTC.

The chain recombines TRBV27 with TRBJ2-7; 8 nucleotides match TRBD1. Trimming removed 5 bases from V and 3 bases from J; junction bases left unmatched: 15. CDR1 and CDR2 from the germline V gene are MNHEY and SMNVEV (reference sequence). The CDR3 consists of 17 residues. Here the CDR3 DNA reads TGTGCCAGCAGTACTATAAGCCCACAGGGGGTAGGCTACGAGCAGTACGTC. Translating it yields CASSTISPQGVGYEQYV.

The rearrangement links TRBV30 to TRBJ2-7; unclear D gene. The CDR3 has 12 residues. The germline V and J ends were trimmed by 4 bases and 0 bases, with 7 bases remaining between them. Germline loops: CDR1 GTSNPN, CDR2 SVGIG (reference sequence). CDR3 coding DNA: TGTGCCTGGATTCGTAACTCCTACGAGCAGTACTTC. Encoded protein: CAWIRNSYEQYF.

The J gene is TRBJ1-2, the V gene TRBV25-1; the D gene is possibly TRBD1 (5 bases). The CDR3 sequence is 11 residues long. Germline V gene data show CDR1 as MGHDK and CDR2 as SYGVNS. V lost 5 bases to trimming and J lost 7 bases, with 8 bases between them. The CDR3 here is CASSSGLGYTF. The CDR3 DNA sequence: TGTGCCAGCAGTTCAGGGCTTGGCTACACCTTC.